This T cell receptor (beta chain) came from a study of CD8 T cells in Susac syndrome. Study-level information: Treatment at blood withdrawal was none, corticosteroids, or intravenous immunoglobulin alone in Susac syndrome patients.

Purification of the CD8+ and CD4+ T cells relied on negative isolation, and TEMRA cells underwent FACS enrichment. Comments on this clonotype: Its antigen is as yet unknown.

With random hexamers, 0.5 to 1 ug RNA was reverse transcribed. immunoSEQ multiplex PCR amplified TCR beta CDR3 across 54 Vbeta, 13 Jbeta. TCRdb analysed the immunoSEQ multiplex PCR reads with MiXCR anew, one entry per CDR3 protein. The sample includes under 200,000 distinct CDR3 sequences, 95% to 97% seen only once; the top ten take roughly 0.12%. Points from the study as a whole: It was acknowledged in the study that its TCR sequencing and HLA analysis involved a relatively small number of individuals.

Germline lookup yields CDR1 SGHRS and CDR2 YFSETQ. This CDR3 has 16 residues. Trimming removed 0 bases at V and 2 bases at J, with 14 bases between. The specimen sequenced was CD4+ T cells from PBMCs. The genes are TRBV5-1 and TRBJ1-1; D may be TRBD1 (5 bases). This TCR came from a human donor with Susac syndrome. In DNA form, the CDR3 reads TGCGCCAGCAGCTTGGACCAGGGTATGGGCAACACTGAAGCTTTCTTT. This encodes CASSLDQGMGNTEAFF. Complete variable domain (other parts from reference TRBV5-1 and TRBJ1-1): KAGVTQTPRYLIKTRGQQVTLSCSPISGHRSVSWYQQTPGQGLQFLFEYFSETQRNKGNFPGRFSGRQFSNSRSEMNVSTLELGDSALYLCASSLDQGMGNTEAFFGQGTRLTVV.